This T cell receptor beta chain derives from a study of cytomegalovirus exposure and HLA in healthy donors. The study's findings and limits: For cytomegalovirus status, the classifier reportedly gave diagnoses with high specificity and sensitivity. Reportedly, fewer N-insertions than the roughly 700-donor mean appeared in an Asian-associated ancestry cluster in a later analysis.

CDR1 SGHVS and CDR2 FQNEAQ come from the germline V gene. The CDR3 spans 12 residues. This clone appeared a few times. Its antigen is undetermined. The junction departs from the called germline gene at one end, perhaps through a read error. With 60 Vbeta and 13 Jbeta primers, the PCR was carried out. Method: immunoSEQ multiplex PCR; TCRdb's copy keeps in-frame clones and lacks some. This sample has roughly 110,000 clones, with roughly 76% found just once. The sequence was obtained from a woman aged 40 to 50 in good health and CMV-seropositive. Sequenced: PBMCs. The chain carries TRBV7-8 and TRBJ1-1; no clear D gene. The CDR3 spells CASSPLNTEAFF. The CDR3 region has the DNA TGTGCCAGCAGCCCACTGAATACTGAAGCTTTCTTT.